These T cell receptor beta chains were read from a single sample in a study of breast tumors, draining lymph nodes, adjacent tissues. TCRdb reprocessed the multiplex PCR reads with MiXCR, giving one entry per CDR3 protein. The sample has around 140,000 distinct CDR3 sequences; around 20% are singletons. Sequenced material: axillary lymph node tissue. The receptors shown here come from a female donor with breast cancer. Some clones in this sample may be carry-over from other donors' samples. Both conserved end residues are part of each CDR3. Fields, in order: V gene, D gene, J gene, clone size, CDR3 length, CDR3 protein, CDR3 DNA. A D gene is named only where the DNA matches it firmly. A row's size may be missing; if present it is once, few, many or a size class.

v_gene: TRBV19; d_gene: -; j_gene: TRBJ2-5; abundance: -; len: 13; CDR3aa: CVSSITGRETQYF; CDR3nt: TGTGTCAGTAGTATAACGGGGAGAGAGACCCAGTACTTC
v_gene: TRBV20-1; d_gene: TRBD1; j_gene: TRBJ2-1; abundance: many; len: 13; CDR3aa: CSADWTGYDEQFF; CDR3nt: TGCAGTGCGGATTGGACAGGGTACGATGAGCAGTTCTTC
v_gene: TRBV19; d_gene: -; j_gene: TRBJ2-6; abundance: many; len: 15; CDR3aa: CASSITGSGANVLTF; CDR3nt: TGTGCCAGTAGTATAACGGGGTCTGGGGCCAACGTCCTGACTTTC
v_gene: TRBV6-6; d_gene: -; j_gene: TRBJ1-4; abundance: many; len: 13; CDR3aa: CASRDGNDEKLFF; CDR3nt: TGTGCCAGCAGGGACGGGAATGATGAAAAACTGTTTTTT
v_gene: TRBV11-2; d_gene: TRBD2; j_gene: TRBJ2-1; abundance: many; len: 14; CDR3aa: CASSPGLVSNEQFF; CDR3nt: TGTGCCAGCAGCCCGGGACTAGTGAGCAATGAGCAGTTCTTC
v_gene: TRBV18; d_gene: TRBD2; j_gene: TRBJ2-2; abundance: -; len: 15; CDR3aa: CASSPQIAGDGELFF; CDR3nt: TGTGCCAGCTCACCACAAATAGCGGGGGACGGGGAGCTGTTTTTT
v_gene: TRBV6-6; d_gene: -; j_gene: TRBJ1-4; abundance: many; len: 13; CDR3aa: CASSPRDLEKLFF; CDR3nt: TGTGCCAGCAGTCCCCGGGACCTGGAAAAACTGTTTTTT
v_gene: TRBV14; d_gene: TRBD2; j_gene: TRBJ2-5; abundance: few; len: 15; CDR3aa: CASSQDLSGRGTQYF; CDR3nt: TGTGCCAGCAGCCAAGATCTAAGCGGGAGAGGGACCCAGTACTTC
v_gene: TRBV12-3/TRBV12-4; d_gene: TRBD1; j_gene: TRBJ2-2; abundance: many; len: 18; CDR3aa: CASRRAPTGELRAGELFF; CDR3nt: TGTGCCAGCAGACGAGCTCCAACAGGGGAGTTAAGGGCCGGGGAGCTGTTTTTT
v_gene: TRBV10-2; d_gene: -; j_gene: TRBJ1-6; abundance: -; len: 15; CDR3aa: CASSEWETTNSPLHF; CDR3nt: TGCGCCAGCAGTGAGTGGGAGACAACCAATTCACCCCTCCACTTT
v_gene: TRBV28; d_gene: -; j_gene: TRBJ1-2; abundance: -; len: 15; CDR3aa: CASSPRGMRTYGYTF; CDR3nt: TGTGCCAGCAGCCCAAGGGGGATGAGAACCTATGGCTACACCTTC
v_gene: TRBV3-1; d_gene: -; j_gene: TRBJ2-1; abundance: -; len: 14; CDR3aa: CASSQALADNEQFF; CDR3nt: TGTGCCAGCAGCCAAGCCCTAGCAGACAATGAGCAGTTCTTC
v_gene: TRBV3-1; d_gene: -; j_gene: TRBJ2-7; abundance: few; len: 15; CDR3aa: CASSRRGQSDHEQHF; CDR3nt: TGTGCCAGCAGCCGCAGAGGGCAGTCGGATCACGAGCAGCACTTC
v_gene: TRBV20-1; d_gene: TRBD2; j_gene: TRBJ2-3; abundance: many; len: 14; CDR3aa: CSAKSGRAGDTQYF; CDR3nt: TGCAGTGCTAAGAGCGGGAGGGCCGGAGATACGCAGTATTTT
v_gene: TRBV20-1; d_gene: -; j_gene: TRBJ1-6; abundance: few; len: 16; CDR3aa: CSASATYRVYNSPLHF; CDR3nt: TGCAGTGCTAGTGCAACCTACAGGGTCTATAATTCACCCCTCCACTTT
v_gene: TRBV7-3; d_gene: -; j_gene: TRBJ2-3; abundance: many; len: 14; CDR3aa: CASSFGPTTDTQYF; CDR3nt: TGTGCCAGCAGCTTCGGACCGACCACAGATACGCAGTATTTT
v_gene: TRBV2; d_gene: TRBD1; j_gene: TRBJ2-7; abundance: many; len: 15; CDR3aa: CASFFGQGAAYEQYF; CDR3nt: TGTGCCAGCTTCTTTGGGCAGGGGGCAGCCTACGAGCAGTACTTC
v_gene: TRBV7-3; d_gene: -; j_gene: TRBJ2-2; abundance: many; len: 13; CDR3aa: CASSLSRAGELFF; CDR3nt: TGTGCCAGCAGCTTAAGTCGGGCCGGGGAGCTGTTTTTT
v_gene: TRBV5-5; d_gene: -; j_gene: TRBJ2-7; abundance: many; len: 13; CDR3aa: CASSFGETYEQYF; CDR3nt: TGTGCCAGCAGCTTCGGGGAAACCTACGAGCAGTACTTC
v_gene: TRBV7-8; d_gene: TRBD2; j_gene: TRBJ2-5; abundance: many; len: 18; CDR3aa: CASSLDGLAGGRGETQYF; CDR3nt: TGTGCCAGCAGCTTAGATGGACTAGCGGGAGGGAGAGGCGAGACCCAGTACTTC
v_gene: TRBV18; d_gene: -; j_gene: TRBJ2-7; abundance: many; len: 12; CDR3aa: CASSPNAYEQYF; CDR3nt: TGTGCCAGCTCACCAAACGCCTACGAGCAGTACTTC
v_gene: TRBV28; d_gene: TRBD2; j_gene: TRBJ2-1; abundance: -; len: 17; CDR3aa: CASSTPGLAEHYNEQFF; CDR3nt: TGTGCCAGCAGTACTCCGGGACTAGCGGAACACTACAATGAGCAGTTCTTC
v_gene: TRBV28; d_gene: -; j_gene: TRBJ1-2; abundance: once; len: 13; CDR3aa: CASSLDSAYGYTF; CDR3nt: TGTGCCAGCAGTTTGGACAGTGCCTATGGCTACACCTTC
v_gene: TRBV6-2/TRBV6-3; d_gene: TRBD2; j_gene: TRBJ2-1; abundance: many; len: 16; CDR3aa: CASFKYGLAGHNEQFF; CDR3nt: TGTGCCAGCTTCAAGTACGGTCTAGCGGGACACAATGAGCAGTTCTTC
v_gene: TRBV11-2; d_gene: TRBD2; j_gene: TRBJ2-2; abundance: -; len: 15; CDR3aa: CASTGLAGVRGELFF; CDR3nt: TGTGCCAGCACCGGACTAGCGGGCGTTCGAGGGGAGCTGTTTTTT
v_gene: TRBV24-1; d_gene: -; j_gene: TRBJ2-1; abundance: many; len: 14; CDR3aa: CATSGSGRGNEQFF; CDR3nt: TGTGCCACCAGTGGTAGTGGGAGGGGGAATGAGCAGTTCTTC
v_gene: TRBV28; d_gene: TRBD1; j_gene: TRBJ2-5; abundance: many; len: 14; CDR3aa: CASSFGTGGETQYF; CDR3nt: TGTGCCAGCAGTTTCGGGACAGGGGGCGAGACCCAGTACTTC
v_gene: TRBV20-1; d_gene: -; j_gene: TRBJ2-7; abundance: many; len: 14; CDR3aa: CSANPTGILRGQYF; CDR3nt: TGCAGTGCTAACCCAACAGGTATTCTACGCGGGCAGTACTTC
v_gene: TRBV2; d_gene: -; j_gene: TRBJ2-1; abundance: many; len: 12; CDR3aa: CASSEVGNEQFF; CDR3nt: TGTGCCAGCAGTGAAGTTGGGAATGAGCAGTTCTTC
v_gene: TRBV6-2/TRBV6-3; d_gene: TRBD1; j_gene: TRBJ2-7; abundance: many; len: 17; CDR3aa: CASSYKPTGGKAYEQYF; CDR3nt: TGTGCCAGCAGTTACAAGCCGACAGGGGGGAAGGCCTACGAGCAGTACTTC
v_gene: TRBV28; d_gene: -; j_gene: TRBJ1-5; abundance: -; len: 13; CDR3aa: CASTRQNNQPQHF; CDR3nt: TGTGCCAGCACCAGACAGAACAATCAGCCCCAGCATTTT
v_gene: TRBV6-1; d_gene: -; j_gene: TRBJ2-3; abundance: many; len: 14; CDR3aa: CASTLQTGLVTQYF; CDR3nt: TGTGCCAGCACTCTCCAGACAGGCCTAGTTACGCAGTATTTT
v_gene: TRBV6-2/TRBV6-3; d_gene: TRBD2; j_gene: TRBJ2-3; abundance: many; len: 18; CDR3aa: CASTILAGGQGGTDTQYF; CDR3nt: TGTGCCAGCACCATCCTAGCGGGAGGGCAAGGCGGGACAGATACGCAGTATTTT
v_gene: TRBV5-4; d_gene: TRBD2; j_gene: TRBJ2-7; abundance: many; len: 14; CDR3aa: CASSKGLAGYEQYF; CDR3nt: TGTGCCAGCAGCAAGGGACTAGCTGGATACGAGCAGTACTTC
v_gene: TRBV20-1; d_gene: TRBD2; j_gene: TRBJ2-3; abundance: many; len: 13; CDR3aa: CSARAGGIDTQYF; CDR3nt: TGCAGTGCTAGAGCGGGAGGGATAGATACGCAGTATTTT
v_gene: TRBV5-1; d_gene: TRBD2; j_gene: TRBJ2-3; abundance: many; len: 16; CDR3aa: CASSPEASGNTDTQYF; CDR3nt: TGCGCCAGCAGCCCCGAAGCTAGCGGGAACACAGATACGCAGTATTTT
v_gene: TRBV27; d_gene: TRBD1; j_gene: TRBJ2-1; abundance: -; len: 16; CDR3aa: CASREGQGASYNEQFF; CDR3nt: TGTGCCAGCAGAGAGGGACAGGGGGCGAGTTACAATGAGCAGTTCTTC
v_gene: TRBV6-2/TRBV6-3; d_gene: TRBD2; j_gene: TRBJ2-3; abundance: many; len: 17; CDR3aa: CASSYSRLAESTDTQYF; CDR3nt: TGTGCCAGCAGTTACTCCAGACTAGCGGAAAGCACAGATACGCAGTATTTT
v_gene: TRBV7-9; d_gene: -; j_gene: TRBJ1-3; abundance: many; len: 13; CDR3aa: CASSPAVGNTIYF; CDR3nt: TGTGCCAGCAGCCCCGCGGTGGGAAACACCATATATTTT